This TCR beta chain was retrieved from a study of T cells in Graves' hyperthyroidism and ophthalmopathy. The germline CDR1 and CDR2 sequences are MNHNS and SASEGT. CDR3 size: 15 residues. The ends lost 7 bases at V and 2 bases at J; junction bases unmatched: 6. This clonotype has at least ten counts. Amplified TCR beta CDR3 regions derived from RNA transcripts. In the first-round RT-PCR of the TCR CDR3, the HTBI primer set was used. MiXCR was run by TCRdb on the multiplex PCR reads, yielding one entry per CDR3 protein. The table records 300,000 to 400,000 distinct CDR3 sequences, roughly 21% of them present only once. Clinical symptoms, serum thyroxine and TRAb, thyroid ultrasound and orbital computed tomography were used for the diagnoses.

This receptor was taken from a woman aged 45-65 years with Graves' hyperthyroidism. The sample taken for sequencing was blood. The rearrangement links TRBV6-1 to TRBJ2-2; 8 positions agree with TRBD1. The DNA of the CDR3 is TGTGCCAGCACCCGGACAGGGCGAAACACCGGGGAGCTGTTTTTT. Its translation is CASTRTGRNTGELFF.